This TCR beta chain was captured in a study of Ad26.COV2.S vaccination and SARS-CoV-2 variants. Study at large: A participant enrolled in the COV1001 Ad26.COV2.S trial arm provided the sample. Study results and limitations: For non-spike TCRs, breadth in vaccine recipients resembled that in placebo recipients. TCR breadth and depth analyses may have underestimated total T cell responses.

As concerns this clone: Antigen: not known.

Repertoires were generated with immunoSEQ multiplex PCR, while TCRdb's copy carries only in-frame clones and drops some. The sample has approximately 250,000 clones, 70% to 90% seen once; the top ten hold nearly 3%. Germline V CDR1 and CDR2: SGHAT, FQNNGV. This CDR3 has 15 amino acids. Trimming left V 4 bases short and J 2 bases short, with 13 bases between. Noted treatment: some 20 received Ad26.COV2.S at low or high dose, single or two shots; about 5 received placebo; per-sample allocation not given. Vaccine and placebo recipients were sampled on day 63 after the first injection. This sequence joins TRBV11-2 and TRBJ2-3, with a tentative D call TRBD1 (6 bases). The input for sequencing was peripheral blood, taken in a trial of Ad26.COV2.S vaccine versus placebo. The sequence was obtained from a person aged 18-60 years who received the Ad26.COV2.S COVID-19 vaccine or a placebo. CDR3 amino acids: CASSSQTGLTDTQYF. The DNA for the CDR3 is TGTGCCAGCAGCTCCCAAACAGGGCTCACAGATACGCAGTATTTT.